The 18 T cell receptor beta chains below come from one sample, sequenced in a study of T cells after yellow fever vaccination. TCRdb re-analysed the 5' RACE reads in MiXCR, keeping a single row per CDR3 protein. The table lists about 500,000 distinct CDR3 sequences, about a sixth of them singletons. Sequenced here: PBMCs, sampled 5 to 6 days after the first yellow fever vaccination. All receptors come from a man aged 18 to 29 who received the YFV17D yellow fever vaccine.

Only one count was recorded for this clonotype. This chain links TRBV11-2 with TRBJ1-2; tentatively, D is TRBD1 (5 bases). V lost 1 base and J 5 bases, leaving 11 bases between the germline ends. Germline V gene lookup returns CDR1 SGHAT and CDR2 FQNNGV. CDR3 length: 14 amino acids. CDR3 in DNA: TGTGCCAGCAGCTTAGCCAGGGATAGTTATGGCTACACCTTC. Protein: CASSLARDSYGYTF.

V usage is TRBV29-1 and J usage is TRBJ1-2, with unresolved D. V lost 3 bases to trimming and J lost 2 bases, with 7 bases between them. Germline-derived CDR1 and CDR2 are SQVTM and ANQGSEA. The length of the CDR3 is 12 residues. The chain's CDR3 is CSVEEWNYGYTF. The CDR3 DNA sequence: TGCAGCGTTGAGGAATGGAACTATGGCTACACCTTC.

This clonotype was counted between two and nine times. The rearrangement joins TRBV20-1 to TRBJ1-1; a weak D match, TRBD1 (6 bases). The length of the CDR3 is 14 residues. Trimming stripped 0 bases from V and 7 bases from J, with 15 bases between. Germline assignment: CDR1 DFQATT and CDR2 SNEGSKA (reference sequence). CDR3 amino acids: CSARDALQGNEAFF. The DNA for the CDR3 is TGCAGTGCTAGAGACGCCTTACAGGGAAATGAAGCTTTCTTT.

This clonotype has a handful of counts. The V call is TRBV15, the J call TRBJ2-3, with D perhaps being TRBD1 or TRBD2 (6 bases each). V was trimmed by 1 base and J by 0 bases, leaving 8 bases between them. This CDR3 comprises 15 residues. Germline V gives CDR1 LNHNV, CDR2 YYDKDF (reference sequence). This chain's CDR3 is CATSRVGGSTDTQYF. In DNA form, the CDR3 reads TGTGCCACCAGCAGAGTAGGGGGGAGCACAGATACGCAGTATTTT.

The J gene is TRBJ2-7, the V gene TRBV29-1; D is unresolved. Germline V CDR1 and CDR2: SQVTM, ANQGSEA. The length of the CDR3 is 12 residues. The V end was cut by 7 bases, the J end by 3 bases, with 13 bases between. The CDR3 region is CSAPQPDYEQYF. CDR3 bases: TGCAGCGCCCCTCAGCCGGACTACGAGCAGTACTTC.

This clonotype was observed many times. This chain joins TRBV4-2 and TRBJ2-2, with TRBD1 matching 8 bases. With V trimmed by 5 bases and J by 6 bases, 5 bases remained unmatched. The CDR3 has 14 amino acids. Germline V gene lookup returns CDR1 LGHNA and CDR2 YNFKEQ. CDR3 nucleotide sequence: TGTGCCAGCAGCTTGGCGACAGGGGCCGGGGAGCTGTTTTTT. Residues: CASSLATGAGELFF.

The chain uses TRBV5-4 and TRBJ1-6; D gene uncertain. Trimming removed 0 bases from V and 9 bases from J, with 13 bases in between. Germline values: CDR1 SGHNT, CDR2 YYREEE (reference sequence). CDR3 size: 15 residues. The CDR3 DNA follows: TGTGCCAGCAGCTTGGCCGAAGGGCTCCCTTCACCCCTCCACTTT. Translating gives CASSLAEGLPSPLHF.

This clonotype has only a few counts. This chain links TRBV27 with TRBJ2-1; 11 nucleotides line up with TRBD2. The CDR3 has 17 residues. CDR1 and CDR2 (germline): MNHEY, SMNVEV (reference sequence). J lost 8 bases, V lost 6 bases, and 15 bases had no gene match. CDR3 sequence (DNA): TGTGCCAGCAGCCGAAGTACTAGCGGGGGCTTCCGGGATGAGCAGTTCTTC. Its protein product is CASSRSTSGGFRDEQFF.

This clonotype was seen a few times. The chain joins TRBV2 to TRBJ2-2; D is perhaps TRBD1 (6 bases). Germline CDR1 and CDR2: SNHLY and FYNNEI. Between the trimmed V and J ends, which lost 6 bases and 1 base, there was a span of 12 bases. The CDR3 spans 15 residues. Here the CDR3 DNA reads TGTGCCAGCAGCGGGACATGGCGGAACACCGGGGAGCTGTTTTTT. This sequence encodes CASSGTWRNTGELFF.

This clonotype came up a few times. In DNA form, the CDR3 reads TGTGCCAGCAGCGCTAGTATTCGCTTTGAGACCCAGTACTTC. It codes for CASSASIRFETQYF. The chain recombines TRBV5-6 with TRBJ2-5; D not certain. The V end lost 4 bases, the J end lost 5 bases, and 15 bases lay between the germline ends. The CDR3 length is 14 residues. Per germline, CDR1 SGHDT and CDR2 YYEEEE.

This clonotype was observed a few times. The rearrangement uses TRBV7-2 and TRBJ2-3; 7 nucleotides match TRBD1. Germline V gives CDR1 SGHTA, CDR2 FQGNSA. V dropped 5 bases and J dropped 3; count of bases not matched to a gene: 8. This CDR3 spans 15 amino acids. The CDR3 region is CASSIWTGGTDTQYF. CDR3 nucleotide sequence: TGTGCCAGCAGCATCTGGACAGGCGGTACAGATACGCAGTATTTT. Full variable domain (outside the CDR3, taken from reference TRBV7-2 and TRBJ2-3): GAGVSQSPSNKVTEKGKDVELRCDPISGHTALYWYRQSLGQGLEFLIYFQGNSAPDKSGLPSDRFSAERTGGSVSTLTIQRTQQEDSAVYLCASSIWTGGTDTQYFGPGTRLTVL.

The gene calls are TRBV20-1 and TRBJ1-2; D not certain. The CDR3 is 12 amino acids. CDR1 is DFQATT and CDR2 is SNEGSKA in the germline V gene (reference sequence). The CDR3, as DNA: TGCGGATCGGGCCTCTACCCCTATGGCTACACCTTC. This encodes CGSGLYPYGYTF.

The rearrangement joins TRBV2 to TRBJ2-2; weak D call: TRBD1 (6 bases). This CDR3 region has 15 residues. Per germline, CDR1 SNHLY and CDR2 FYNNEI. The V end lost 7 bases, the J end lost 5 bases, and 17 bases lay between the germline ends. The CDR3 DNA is TGTGCCAGCAACGTGGCAGGGGCGATGACCGGGGAGCTGTTTTTT. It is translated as CASNVAGAMTGELFF.

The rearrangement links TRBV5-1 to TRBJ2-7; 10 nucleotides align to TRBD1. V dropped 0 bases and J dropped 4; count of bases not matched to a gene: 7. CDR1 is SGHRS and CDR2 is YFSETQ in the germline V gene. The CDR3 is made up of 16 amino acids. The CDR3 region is CASSLDFTGQGYEQYF. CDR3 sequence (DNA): TGCGCCAGCAGCTTGGATTTCACGGGACAGGGGTACGAGCAGTACTTC.

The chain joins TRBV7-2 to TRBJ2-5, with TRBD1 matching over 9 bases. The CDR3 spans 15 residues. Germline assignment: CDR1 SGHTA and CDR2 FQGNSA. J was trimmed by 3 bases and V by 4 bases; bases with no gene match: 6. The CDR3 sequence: CASSSPGTGKETQYF. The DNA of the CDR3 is TGTGCCAGCAGCTCACCCGGGACAGGGAAAGAGACCCAGTACTTC. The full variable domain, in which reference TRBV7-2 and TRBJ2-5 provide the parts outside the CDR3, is GAGVSQSPSNKVTEKGKDVELRCDPISGHTALYWYRQSLGQGLEFLIYFQGNSAPDKSGLPSDRFSAERTGGSVSTLTIQRTQQEDSAVYLCASSSPGTGKETQYFGPGTRLLVL.

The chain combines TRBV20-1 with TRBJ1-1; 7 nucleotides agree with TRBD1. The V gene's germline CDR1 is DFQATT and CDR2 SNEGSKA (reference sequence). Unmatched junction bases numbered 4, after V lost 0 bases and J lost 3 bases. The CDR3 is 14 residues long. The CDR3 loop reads CSARDPGGDTEAFF. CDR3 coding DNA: TGCAGTGCTAGAGACCCAGGGGGGGACACTGAAGCTTTCTTT.

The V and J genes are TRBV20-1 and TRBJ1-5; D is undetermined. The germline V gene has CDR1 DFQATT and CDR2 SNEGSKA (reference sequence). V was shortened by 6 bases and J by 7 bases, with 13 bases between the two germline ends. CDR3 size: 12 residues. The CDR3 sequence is CSAVSFGQPQHF. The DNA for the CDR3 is TGCAGTGCCGTCTCTTTTGGGCAGCCCCAGCATTTT.

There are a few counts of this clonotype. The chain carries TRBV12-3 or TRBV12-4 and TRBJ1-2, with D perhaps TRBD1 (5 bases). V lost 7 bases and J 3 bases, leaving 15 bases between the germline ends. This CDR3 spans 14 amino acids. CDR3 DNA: TGTGCCAGCAACGGGGGGGGGACCTACTATGGCTACACCTTC. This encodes CASNGGGTYYGYTF.